The following is a T cell receptor (beta chain) sequence with its context. What it binds is unknown. This specimen comes from a study of beta chain features in type 1 diabetes. Study-level results: Moderate yet significant TCRB CDR3 shortening was seen in Type 1 diabetes patients in all four CD4+ subsets.

TCRB transcripts that were expressed got sequenced, as all of the isolated RNA had been reverse transcribed. Naive, central memory and regulatory T cell samples produced a mean of approximately 4 million reads. Sequencing was performed with immunoSEQ multiplex PCR; in TCRdb, only in-frame clones are kept and a portion is missing. The sample includes hundreds of thousands of clones, about 11% of them seen just once. This CDR3 has 14 residues. V shed 6 bases, J shed 2 bases, and the junction held 4 bases outside the gene matches. Germline-derived CDR1 and CDR2 are MNHEY and SVGAGI. The sample consisted of naive CD4+ T cells from blood. The sequence came from a man aged 25-45 years with type 1 diabetes. The J gene is TRBJ1-5, the V gene TRBV6-5; 7 nucleotides match TRBD1. CDR3 nucleotide sequence: TGTGCCAGCAGGGGGACAGCCCGCAATCAGCCCCAGCATTTT. Protein: CASRGTARNQPQHF.